This T cell receptor (beta chain) was found in a study of blood T cell repertoires in COVID-19. Original analysis: Reference gene primer amplification yielded estimated nucleated cell counts. Data came from immunoSEQ multiplex PCR; TCRdb stores just in-frame clones and leaves some out. V and J calls and clone size come straight from that table; D and trimming were deduced from the DNA. The top ten hold more than 1.5% of the sample, which has about 250,000 clones, approximately 90% seen once. CDR1 is MDHEN and CDR2 is SYDVKM in the germline V gene. V shed 7 bases and J 7 bases; nucleotides not matched to a gene: 7. The CDR3 runs to 14 residues.

V gene TRBV28 combines with J gene TRBJ1-6; TRBD1 matches at 7 bases. Material: PBMCs or T cells enriched from blood (not recorded which). The receptor was derived from a man aged 40-55 years who had recovered from COVID-19. CDR3 residues: CASNEQGLNSPLHF. The CDR3 DNA reads TGTGCCAGCAACGAACAGGGGCTCAATTCACCCCTCCACTTT.